The T cell receptor beta chain under discussion was sequenced for a study of blood T cells in healthy people across ages. Comment on this clonotype: This may arise from a read error, as a much more abundant clone is one base away.

For the second PCR, which ran for about 7 to 11 cycles, a sample-barcoded 5' primer and a J-beta primer mix were used. From the 5' RACE reads, TCRdb called clonotypes with MiXCR, one entry per CDR3 protein. The sample has approximately 960,000 distinct CDR3 sequences; 25% to 35% are singletons. CDR1 is LNHNV, CDR2 YYDKDF, per germline (reference sequence). There are 13 residues in the CDR3. This same sample was also part of a study on T cells of mothers and their children. That report notes: When the second PCR was run, its M1S primer added sample barcodes and 2-4 random nucleotides.

The V and J genes are TRBV15 and TRBJ2-7; 7 bases are a match to TRBD1. This TCR came from a woman between 40 and 50 years old in good health. The sequenced sample consisted of blood. CDR3 region: CATSDRVCYERYF. The CDR3 DNA follows: TGTGCCACCAGTGACAGGGTCTGCTACGAGCGGTACTTC. The variable domain in full, completed from reference TRBV15 and TRBJ2-7, reads DAMVIQNPRYQVTQFGKPVTLSCSQTLNHNVMYWYQQKSSQAPKLLFHYYDKDFNNEADTPDNFQSRRPNTSFCFLDIRSPGLGDTAMYLCATSDRVCYERYFGPGTRLTVT.